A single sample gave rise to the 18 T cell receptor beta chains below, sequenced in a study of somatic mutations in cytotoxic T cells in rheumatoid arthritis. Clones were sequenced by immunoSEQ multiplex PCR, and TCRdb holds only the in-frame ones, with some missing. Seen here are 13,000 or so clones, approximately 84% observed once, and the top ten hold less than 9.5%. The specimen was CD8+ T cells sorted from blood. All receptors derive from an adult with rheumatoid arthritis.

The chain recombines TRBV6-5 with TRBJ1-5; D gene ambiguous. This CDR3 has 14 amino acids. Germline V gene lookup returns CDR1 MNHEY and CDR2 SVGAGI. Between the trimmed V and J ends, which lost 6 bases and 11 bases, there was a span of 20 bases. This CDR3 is CASRDLQRTRSQHF. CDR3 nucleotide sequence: TGTGCCAGCAGGGACCTACAGAGGACCAGGTCCCAGCATTTT.

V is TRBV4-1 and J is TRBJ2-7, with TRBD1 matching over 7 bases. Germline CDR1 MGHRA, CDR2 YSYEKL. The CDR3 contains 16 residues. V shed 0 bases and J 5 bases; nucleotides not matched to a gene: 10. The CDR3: CASSQDSQQGFNEQYF. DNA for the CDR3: TGCGCCAGCAGCCAAGATTCTCAACAGGGGTTTAACGAGCAGTACTTC.

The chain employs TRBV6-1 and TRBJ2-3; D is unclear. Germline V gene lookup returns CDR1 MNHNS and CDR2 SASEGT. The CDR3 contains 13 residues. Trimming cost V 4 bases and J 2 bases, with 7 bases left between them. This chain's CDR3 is CASSGDNTDTQYF. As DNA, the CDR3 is TGTGCCAGCAGTGGAGATAACACAGATACGCAGTATTTT.

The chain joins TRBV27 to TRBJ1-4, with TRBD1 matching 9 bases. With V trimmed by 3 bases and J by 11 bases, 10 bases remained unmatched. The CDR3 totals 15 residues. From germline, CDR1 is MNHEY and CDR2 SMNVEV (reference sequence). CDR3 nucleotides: TGTGCCAGCAGTTTGAGGGGACAGGGCACGTACAAACTGTTTTTT. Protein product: CASSLRGQGTYKLFF.

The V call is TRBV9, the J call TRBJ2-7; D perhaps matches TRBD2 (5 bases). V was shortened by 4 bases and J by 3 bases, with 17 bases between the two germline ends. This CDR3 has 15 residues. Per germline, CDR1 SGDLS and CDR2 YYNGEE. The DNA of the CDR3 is TGTGCCAGCAGCCCAGGCGCGGGTTCAAACTACGAGCAGTACTTC. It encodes CASSPGAGSNYEQYF.

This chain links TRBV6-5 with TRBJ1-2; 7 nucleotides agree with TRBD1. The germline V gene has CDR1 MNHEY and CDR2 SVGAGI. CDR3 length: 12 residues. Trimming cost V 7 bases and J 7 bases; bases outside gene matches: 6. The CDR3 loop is CASTGGGLGYTF. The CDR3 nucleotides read TGTGCCAGCACAGGGGGAGGCCTTGGCTACACCTTC.

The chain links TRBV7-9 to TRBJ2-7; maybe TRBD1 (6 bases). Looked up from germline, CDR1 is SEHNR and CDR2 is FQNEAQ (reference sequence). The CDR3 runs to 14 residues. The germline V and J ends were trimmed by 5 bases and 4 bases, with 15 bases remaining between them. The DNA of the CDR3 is TGTGCCAGCAGCCCAGGCAGGGGAGCATACGAGCAGTACTTC. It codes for CASSPGRGAYEQYF.

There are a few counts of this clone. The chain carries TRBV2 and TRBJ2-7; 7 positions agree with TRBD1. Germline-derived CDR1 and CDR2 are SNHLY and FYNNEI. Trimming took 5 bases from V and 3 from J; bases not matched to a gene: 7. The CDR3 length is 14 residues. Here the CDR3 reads CASSRTGTVYEQYF. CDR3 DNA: TGTGCCAGCAGTAGGACCGGGACAGTCTACGAGCAGTACTTC.

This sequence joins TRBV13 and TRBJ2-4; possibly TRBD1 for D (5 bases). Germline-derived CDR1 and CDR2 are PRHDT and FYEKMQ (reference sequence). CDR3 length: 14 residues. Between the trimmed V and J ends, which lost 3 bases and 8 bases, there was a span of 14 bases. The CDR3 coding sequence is TGTGCCAGCAGCTTGTGGCAGGGAAAGGACATTCAGTACTTC. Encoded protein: CASSLWQGKDIQYF.

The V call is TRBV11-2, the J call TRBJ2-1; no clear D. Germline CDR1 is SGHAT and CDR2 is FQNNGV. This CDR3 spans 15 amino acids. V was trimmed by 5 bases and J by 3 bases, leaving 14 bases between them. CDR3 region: CASSPLPPDYNEQFF. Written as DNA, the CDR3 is TGTGCCAGCAGCCCACTCCCACCCGACTACAATGAGCAGTTCTTC.

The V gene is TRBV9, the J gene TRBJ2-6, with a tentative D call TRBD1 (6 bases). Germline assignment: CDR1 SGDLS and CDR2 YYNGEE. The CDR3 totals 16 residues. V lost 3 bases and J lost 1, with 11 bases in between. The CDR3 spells CASSGNRDSGANVLTF. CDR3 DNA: TGTGCCAGCAGCGGAAACAGGGATTCTGGGGCCAACGTCCTGACTTTC.

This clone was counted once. The CDR3 here is CASSLKPDQPQHF. CDR3 bases: TGTGCCAGCAGCTTAAAACCTGATCAGCCCCAGCATTTT. This chain uses TRBV5-4 with TRBJ1-5, with unresolved D. The CDR3 sequence is 13 residues long. Trimming removed 2 bases from V and 5 bases from J, with 8 bases in between. From germline, CDR1 is SGHNT and CDR2 YYREEE (reference sequence).

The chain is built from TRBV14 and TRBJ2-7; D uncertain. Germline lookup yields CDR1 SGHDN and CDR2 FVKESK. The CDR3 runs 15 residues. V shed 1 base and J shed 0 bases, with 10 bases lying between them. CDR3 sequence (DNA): TGTGCCAGCAGCCAAGTCTCTAAACGCTCCTACGAGCAGTACTTC. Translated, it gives CASSQVSKRSYEQYF.

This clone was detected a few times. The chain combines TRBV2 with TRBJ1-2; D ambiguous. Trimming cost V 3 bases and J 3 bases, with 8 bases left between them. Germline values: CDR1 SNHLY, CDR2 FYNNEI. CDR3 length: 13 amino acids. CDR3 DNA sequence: TGTGCCAGCAGTGAGGCGCCCCACTATGGCTACACCTTC. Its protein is CASSEAPHYGYTF.

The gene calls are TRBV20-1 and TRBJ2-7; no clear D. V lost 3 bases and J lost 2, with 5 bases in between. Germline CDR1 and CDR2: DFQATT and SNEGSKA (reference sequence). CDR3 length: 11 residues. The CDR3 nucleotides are TGCAGTGCTAGGGGCCCCTACGAGCAGTACTTC. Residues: CSARGPYEQYF.

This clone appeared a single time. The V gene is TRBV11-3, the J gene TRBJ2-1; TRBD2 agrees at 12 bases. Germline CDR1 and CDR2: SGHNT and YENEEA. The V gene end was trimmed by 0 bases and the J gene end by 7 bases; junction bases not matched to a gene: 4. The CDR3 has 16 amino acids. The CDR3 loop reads CASSLEASGRGNEQFF. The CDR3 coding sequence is TGTGCCAGCAGCTTAGAGGCTAGCGGGAGGGGAAATGAGCAGTTCTTC.

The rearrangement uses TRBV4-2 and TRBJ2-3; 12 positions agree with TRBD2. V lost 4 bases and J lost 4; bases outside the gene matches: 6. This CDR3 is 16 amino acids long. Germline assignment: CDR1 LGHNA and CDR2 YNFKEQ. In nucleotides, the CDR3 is TGTGCCAGCAGCCCCCGGACTAGCGGGGTCTCAGATACGCAGTATTTT. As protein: CASSPRTSGVSDTQYF.

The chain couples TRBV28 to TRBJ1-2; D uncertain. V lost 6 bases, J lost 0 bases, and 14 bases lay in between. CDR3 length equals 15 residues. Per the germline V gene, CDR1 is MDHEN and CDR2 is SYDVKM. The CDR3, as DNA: TGTGCCAGCAGGGCTCGTTTAATGGCTAACTATGGCTACACCTTC. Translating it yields CASRARLMANYGYTF.